Listed below are T cell receptor beta chains from one sample, sequenced in a study of cytomegalovirus exposure and HLA in healthy donors. Sequencing was performed with immunoSEQ multiplex PCR; in TCRdb, only in-frame clones are kept and a portion is missing. The data contain about 120,000 clones, 76% of them singletons. Sequenced material: PBMCs. Source of these receptors: a woman aged 40-49 years in good health and CMV-seropositive. The conserved cysteine and the conserved F or W are not part of the CDR3 here. A D gene is named only where the DNA matches it firmly.

ASSRGQSFTGELF	.	TRBV5-6
ASSFPGYGYT	.	TRBV5-1
ASSPAGLAGGHNEQF	TRBD2	TRBV4-2
ASALGPGANVLT	.	TRBV19
ASSSHAGGSVGELF	TRBD1	TRBV27
ASSEFPGTAYFPEKLF	TRBD1	TRBV6-1
ASSPTRQTSTEAF	.	TRBV5-5
ASSEYPLDEQY	.	TRBV25-1
SVEGGGTSTGNTIY	.	TRBV29-1
ASSQDLGQGNEKLF	.	TRBV4-2
ASSSHRGMNTEAF	TRBD1	TRBV5-1
ASRLTSLSNQPQH	.	TRBV6-6
ASSLTDYSNQPQH	.	TRBV2
ASSAQGLGEQY	.	TRBV7-2
ASSLTTGASYEQY	TRBD1	TRBV6-5
ASSYSGGSGINEQF	TRBD2	TRBV14
ASSLPGGDTQH	.	TRBV11-2
AISRGANEQF	.	TRBV10-3
ASRAGLGGGARNEQF	TRBD2	TRBV5-1
ASSWTGYNEQF	TRBD1	TRBV6-5
ASSLEVAGKYNEQF	TRBD2	TRBV13
ASSYFGGGTADTQY	.	TRBV6-5
ASSLGGGAQY	TRBD2	TRBV7-3
ATSVSLAGGPQF	TRBD2	TRBV15
ASSEARVEKLF	.	TRBV2
AWSRTQETQY	.	TRBV30
ASKRDNSAYEQY	.	TRBV2
ASSQQLAGPETQY	TRBD2	TRBV7-2
ASAPGLAGEQETQY	TRBD2	TRBV12-5
ASSPGTGMA	TRBD1	TRBV5-1
ASSRGLAGGELF	TRBD2	TRBV5-1
ASSIATPTGETQY	.	TRBV19
ASSVGTSGGPDTQY	TRBD2	TRBV9
ASSTGQENTEAF	TRBD1	TRBV5-1
ASSQTQGVNEKLF	TRBD1	TRBV7-8
ATSDRGLSYEQY	TRBD1	TRBV6-5
ASSSIKGGRGQETQY	TRBD1	TRBV5-6
ASSPGQRGATEAF	TRBD1	TRBV18
ASSLGGPWNEQF	.	TRBV5-1
ASSRPGTGIAGGTGNEQF	TRBD2	TRBV4-1
ASRRPGQKNEKLF	TRBD1	TRBV11-2
ASTTDRGKLF	TRBD1	TRBV19
ASSPTVNTEAF	.	TRBV6-4
ASSQDVGGQGTIY	.	TRBV18
ASSQAVRGARDTQY	.	TRBV4-1
ASSPQRASGVHTIY	.	TRBV18
ASTTGVGSPGELF	TRBD1	TRBV5-1
ASSQEFSGGAVINYNEQF	TRBD2	TRBV4-2